Presented here are 11 T cell receptor beta chains from one specimen sequenced in a study of regulatory T cells in long-lasting Graves disease. Regarding time point: newly diagnosed GD, antithyroid drugs for less than 3 months. RNA extracted from PBMCs served as the sequencing template. CDR3-region Arm-PCR and iRepertoire HTBI primers produced the TCR beta libraries. TCRdb redid the calling of the multiplex PCR reads with MiXCR, one entry per CDR3 protein. The table includes 400,000 to 500,000 distinct CDR3 sequences, 14% to 15% detected once. These data also featured in a second study, about T cells in Graves' hyperthyroidism and ophthalmopathy.

Sequencing was performed on peripheral blood mononuclear cells (PBMCs), taken at new diagnosis, from a patient treated with antithyroid drugs. The origin of the receptors is a woman younger than 45 with Graves disease.

This clonotype was seen many times. The V call is TRBV18, the J call TRBJ2-7; D unclear. Germline V lookup: CDR1 KGHSH, CDR2 LQKENI. Trimming removed 3 bases from V and 3 bases from J, with 15 bases in between. The CDR3 is 15 amino acids. The CDR3 loop is CASSPLDTVGYEQYF. Here the CDR3 DNA reads TGTGCCAGCTCACCTCTTGACACCGTGGGCTACGAGCAGTACTTC. Using reference TRBV18 and TRBJ2-7 for the parts outside the CDR3, the full variable domain is NAGVMQNPRHLVRRRGQEARLRCSPMKGHSHVYWYRQLPEEGLKFMVYLQKENIIDESGMPKERFSAEFPKEGPSILRIQQVVRGDSAAYFCASSPLDTVGYEQYFGPGTRLTVT.

This clonotype was detected a few times. J is TRBJ1-5 and V is TRBV20-1, with TRBD1 as a possible D gene (5 bases). The CDR3 loop spans 14 amino acids. The V and J ends lost 6 bases and 2 bases respectively, with 14 bases between them. The germline gives CDR1 DFQATT, CDR2 SNEGSKA (reference sequence). The CDR3 DNA reads TGCAGTGCCGGACGGGGGACGGGCAATCAGCCCCAGCATTTT. Its translation is CSAGRGTGNQPQHF.

The sample holds many counts of this clonotype. The chain uses TRBV6-5 and TRBJ2-1; 11 positions match TRBD2. V gave up 4 bases and J gave up 1 base; unmatched junction bases: 6. Germline loops: CDR1 MNHEY, CDR2 SVGAGI. This CDR3 has 17 amino acids. CDR3 loop: CASSSVASGGSYNEQFF. DNA for the CDR3: TGTGCCAGCAGTTCCGTGGCTAGCGGGGGGTCCTACAATGAGCAGTTCTTC.

The V and J genes are TRBV7-9 and TRBJ2-3, with 8 bases aligning to TRBD2. The CDR3 contains 17 residues. Germline V gives CDR1 SEHNR, CDR2 FQNEAQ (reference sequence). The trim removed 5 bases at V and 0 bases at J, leaving 10 bases unmatched. Here the CDR3 DNA reads TGTGCCAGCAGCATAAAAGCGGGAGTCTCTAGCACAGATACGCAGTATTTT. It codes for CASSIKAGVSSTDTQYF.

This clonotype was seen at least ten times. This sequence joins TRBV7-2 and TRBJ2-2; TRBD1 aligns across 11 bases. The CDR3 is 20 residues long. Trimming cost V 2 bases and J 6 bases; bases outside gene matches: 17. Germline V CDR1 and CDR2: SGHTA, FQGNSA. CDR3 DNA: TGTGCCAGCAGCTTATTTGGACAGGGGGCGTCGGACCCGGGTTCCGGGGAGCTGTTTTTT. As protein: CASSLFGQGASDPGSGELFF.

The chain's CDR3 is CASSIRGHNGYTF. CDR3 DNA: TGTGCCAGCAGCATCAGGGGGCACAATGGCTACACCTTC. J is TRBJ1-2 and V is TRBV12-3 or TRBV12-4; TRBD1 aligns across 8 bases. The ends lost 6 bases at V and 6 bases at J; junction bases unmatched: 6. This CDR3 has 13 amino acids.

This clonotype was counted at least ten times. The gene calls are TRBV11-2 and TRBJ2-7; D is undetermined. In germline, CDR1 is SGHAT, CDR2 FQNNGV. The CDR3 is made up of 11 amino acids. Trimming left V 5 bases short and J 6 bases short, with 8 bases between. The CDR3, as DNA: TGTGCCAGCAGCCCCCGGCTCGAGCAGTACTTC. As protein: CASSPRLEQYF. Filled out from reference TRBV11-2 and TRBJ2-7, the complete variable domain reads EAGVAQSPRYKIIEKRQSVAFWCNPISGHATLYWYQQILGQGPKLLIQFQNNGVVDDSQLPKDRFSAERLKGVDSTLKIQPAKLEDSAVYLCASSPRLEQYFGPGTRLTVT.

The table lists this clonotype with a few counts. The V call is TRBV15, the J call TRBJ2-7; 7 bases line up with TRBD1. Trimming at V came to 6 bases and at J to 5 bases, leaving 10 bases not matched to a gene. CDR1 and CDR2 from the germline V gene are LNHNV and YYDKDF (reference sequence). CDR3 length: 14 residues. CDR3 residues: CATSYSSTGNEQYF. In nucleotides, the CDR3 is TGTGCCACCAGTTATTCCTCGACAGGGAACGAGCAGTACTTC.

Many counts were recorded for this clonotype. The chain recombines TRBV6-1 with TRBJ2-1, with TRBD2 matching over 7 bases. The CDR3 runs to 19 residues. The trim removed 7 bases at V and 9 bases at J, leaving 27 bases unmatched. Germline V gene lookup returns CDR1 MNHNS and CDR2 SASEGT. Here the CDR3 reads CASNDRLGREGLIVREQFF. As DNA, the CDR3 is TGTGCCAGCAACGACCGCCTTGGGAGGGAGGGCCTTATTGTTCGTGAGCAGTTCTTC.

In this sample, this clonotype turned up a few times. V is TRBV6-2 or TRBV6-3 and J is TRBJ2-7, with 7 positions matching TRBD1. Trimming cost V 2 bases and J 2 bases; bases outside gene matches: 3. The germline gives CDR1 MNHEY, CDR2 SVGEGT. This CDR3 spans 14 amino acids. Written as DNA, the CDR3 is TGTGCCAGCAGTTACGTCGGGACAGCCTACGAGCAGTACTTC. Encoded protein: CASSYVGTAYEQYF.

This clonotype was counted between two and nine times. This likely came from a read error, as a far larger clone is one base away. The chain couples TRBV20-1 to TRBJ2-1; TRBD1 agrees at 8 bases. The CDR3 covers 13 residues. Germline CDR1 is DFQATT and CDR2 is SNEGSKA (reference sequence). The junction had 13 bases not matched to a gene; V was cut back by 5 bases and J by 13 bases. The CDR3 DNA reads as TGCAGTGCTTCGGGACAGGTGGGAGAGACCCAGTTCTTC. It translates to CSASGQVGETQFF.